The 5 T cell receptor beta chains below were found in one sample sequenced in a study of blood T cell repertoires in COVID-19. Generated by immunoSEQ multiplex PCR, the TCRdb table keeps only in-frame clones and is missing some. The table has about 75,000 clones, more than 65% seen once. Material for sequencing was peripheral blood. The receptors here all came from a woman in her 50s with acute or convalescent COVID-19.

The gene calls are TRBV5-1 and TRBJ2-5; D not resolved. Germline-derived CDR1 and CDR2 are SGHRS and YFSETQ. Trimming removed 0 bases from V and 0 bases from J, with 9 bases in between. The CDR3 extends over 15 amino acids. In nucleotides, the CDR3 is TGCGCCAGCAGCTTGGCCGCGCGAAACCAAGAGACCCAGTACTTC. Its protein product is CASSLAARNQETQYF.

The chain is built from TRBV9 and TRBJ2-3; perhaps TRBD1 as D (5 bases). Germline V gene lookup returns CDR1 SGDLS and CDR2 YYNGEE. This CDR3 has 15 residues. Trimming left V 0 bases short and J 0 bases short, with 8 bases between. The CDR3 DNA reads TGTGCCAGCAGCGTAGCCCAGGGTAGCACAGATACGCAGTATTTT. Its protein product is CASSVAQGSTDTQYF.

In this sample, this clone is medium-sized (0.01 to 0.1%). The chain has TRBV7-6 and TRBJ2-1, with TRBD1 matching over 8 bases. The V and J ends lost 2 bases and 4 bases, in that order; junction bases with no gene match: 7. The CDR3 spans 16 residues. Germline assignment: CDR1 SGHVS and CDR2 FNYEAQ. The DNA for the CDR3 is TGTGCCAGCAGCTTATGGGGACAGGAGAAATACAATGAGCAGTTCTTC. Amino acids: CASSLWGQEKYNEQFF.

V gene TRBV19 combines with J gene TRBJ2-2; D is perhaps TRBD1 (5 bases). V was pared by 6 bases and J by 4 bases, with 9 bases between. This CDR3 has 13 amino acids. CDR1 is LNHDA, CDR2 SQIVND, per germline (reference sequence). CDR3 DNA: TGTGCCAGTAGGGGGCGAAGCACCGGGGAGCTGTTTTTT. As protein: CASRGRSTGELFF. The whole variable domain, filled in from reference TRBV19 and TRBJ2-2, reads DGGITQSPKYLFRKEGQNVTLSCEQNLNHDAMYWYRQDPGQGLRLIYYSQIVNDFQKGDIAEGYSVSREKKESFPLTVTSAQKNPTAFYLCASRGRSTGELFFGEGSRLTVL.

The chain's CDR3 is CATSDLVQGALRKKTQYF. The CDR3 bases are TGTGCCACCAGTGATTTAGTACAGGGGGCTTTAAGGAAAAAGACCCAGTACTTC. The chain links TRBV24-1 to TRBJ2-5; 9 bases are a match to TRBD1. The ends lost 1 base at V and 6 bases at J; junction bases unmatched: 14. The CDR3 covers 18 residues. Germline-derived CDR1 and CDR2 are KGHDR and SFDVKD.